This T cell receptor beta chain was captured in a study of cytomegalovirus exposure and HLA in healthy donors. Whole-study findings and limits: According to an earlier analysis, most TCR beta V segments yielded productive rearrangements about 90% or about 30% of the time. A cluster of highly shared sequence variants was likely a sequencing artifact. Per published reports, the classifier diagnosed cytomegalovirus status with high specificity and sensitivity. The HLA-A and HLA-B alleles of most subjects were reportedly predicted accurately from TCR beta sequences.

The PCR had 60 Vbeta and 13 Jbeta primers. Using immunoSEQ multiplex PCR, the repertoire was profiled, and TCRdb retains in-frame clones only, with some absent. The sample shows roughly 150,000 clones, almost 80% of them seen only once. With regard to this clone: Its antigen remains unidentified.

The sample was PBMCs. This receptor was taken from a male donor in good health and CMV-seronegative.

CDR3 amino acids: CASSPSLRGMNTEAFF. The DNA for the CDR3 is TGTGCCAGCAGCCCATCCCTGAGAGGGATGAACACTGAAGCTTTCTTT. V gene TRBV11-1 combines with J gene TRBJ1-1; D is undetermined. Trimming pared 5 bases from V and 0 bases from J, leaving 16 bases between. Germline V CDR1 and CDR2: SGHAT, FQDESV (reference sequence). CDR3 length: 16 residues.